These T cell receptor beta chains were read from a single sample in a study of T-cell memory formation after mild COVID-19. TCRdb ran MiXCR on the 5' RACE reads and lists one entry per CDR3 protein. The sample carries nearly 350,000 distinct CDR3 sequences, about an eighth recorded once. The sample was PBMCs or a T cell subset sorted from them (not recorded which). The receptors were gathered from a man aged 18 to 29 who had mild COVID-19 (a few samples of this study predate the infection). Cell type and time point are not known. The CDR3 runs from the conserved cysteine through the conserved F or W. The D gene is left open where the match is weak. Clone size, where shown, is once, few, many, or a class for clones that have expanded.

>TRBJ2-7|-|-|13|TRBV5-1
CASSLGQGEEQYF
TGCGCCAGCAGCTTGGGCCAGGGTGAGGAGCAGTACTTC
>TRBJ2-3|-|-|14|TRBV5-1
CASSLTQGLDTQYF
TGCGCCAGCAGCTTGACGCAGGGCCTGGATACGCAGTATTTT
>TRBJ2-3|-|once|14|TRBV4-1
CASSQAPGADTQYF
TGCGCCAGCAGCCAAGCCCCAGGGGCAGATACGCAGTATTTT
>TRBJ2-6|-|few|16|TRBV4-1
CASLPGGASGANVLTF
TGCGCCAGCCTTCCTGGGGGGGCCTCTGGGGCCAACGTCCTGACTTTC
>TRBJ2-5|TRBD2|few|14|TRBV6-5
CASRQPGLRETQYF
TGTGCCAGCAGACAACCGGGACTACGAGAGACCCAGTACTTC
>TRBJ2-1|-|many|14|TRBV6-5
CASRRHEDRNEQFF
TGTGCCAGCAGGAGACATGAGGACCGCAATGAGCAGTTCTTC
>TRBJ2-5|TRBD1|few|17|TRBV6-6
CASSYSMDRTPQETQYF
TGTGCCAGCAGTTACTCGATGGACAGGACCCCCCAAGAGACCCAGTACTTC
>TRBJ2-5|-|-|13|TRBV12-3/TRBV12-4
CASSQSLGETQYF
TGTGCCAGCAGCCAGTCCTTAGGAGAGACCCAGTACTTC
>TRBJ2-1|-|-|16|TRBV6-4
CASSDSWRFSYNEQFF
TGTGCCAGCAGTGACTCTTGGAGATTCTCCTACAATGAGCAGTTCTTC
>TRBJ1-1|TRBD1|-|15|TRBV4-1
CASSHRTGPLTEAFF
TGCGCCAGCAGCCACCGGACAGGGCCCCTCACTGAAGCTTTCTTT
>TRBJ2-1|-|many|15|TRBV5-1
CASSPTGQSYNEQFF
TGCGCCAGCAGCCCTACCGGACAGTCCTACAATGAGCAGTTCTTC
>TRBJ2-5|-|-|11|TRBV5-4
CASTRSGTQYF
TGTGCCAGCACCCGTTCGGGGACCCAGTACTTC
>TRBJ1-5|TRBD1|-|13|TRBV20-1
CSASDRGGQPQHF
TGCAGTGCTAGTGACAGGGGTGGACAGCCCCAGCATTTT
>TRBJ1-6|TRBD1|few|15|TRBV4-2
CASRPKTGRNSPLHF
TGTGCCAGCAGACCGAAGACAGGGCGCAATTCACCCCTCCACTTT
>TRBJ1-1|-|-|17|TRBV19
CASSFVGVGGLGTEAFF
TGTGCCAGTAGCTTTGTCGGCGTAGGTGGATTGGGGACTGAAGCTTTCTTT
>TRBJ1-1|TRBD1|-|15|TRBV4-3
CASSQRQGLNTEAFF
TGCGCCAGCAGCCAACGACAGGGACTGAACACTGAAGCTTTCTTT
>TRBJ1-1|-|-|14|TRBV19
CASRLGQEGTEAFF
TGTGCCAGTAGATTGGGCCAGGAGGGCACTGAAGCTTTCTTT
>TRBJ1-5|-|few|15|TRBV18
CASSPPGLSNQPQHF
TGTGCCAGCTCACCTCCAGGGCTTAGCAATCAGCCCCAGCATTTT
>TRBJ2-3|-|-|15|TRBV2
CASLEQGLRTDTQYF
TGTGCCAGCCTGGAACAGGGATTGCGCACAGATACGCAGTATTTT
>TRBJ2-1|-|-|13|TRBV7-7
CASSLGLGDEQFF
TGTGCTAGCAGCTTAGGCTTGGGGGATGAGCAGTTCTTC
>TRBJ1-5|TRBD1|few|13|TRBV20-1
CSANRGRDQPQHF
TGCAGTGCGAACAGGGGGAGGGATCAGCCCCAGCATTTT
>TRBJ2-1|TRBD2|many|18|TRBV4-1
CASSQERTSGVSYNEQFF
TGCGCCAGCAGCCAAGAGAGGACTAGCGGGGTAAGCTACAATGAGCAGTTCTTC
>TRBJ1-1|-|-|13|TRBV6-1
CASSEVRRAEAFF
TGTGCCAGCAGTGAAGTCCGACGGGCTGAAGCTTTCTTT
>TRBJ2-5|-|-|13|TRBV20-1
CSARSFSRETQYF
TGCAGTGCTAGGTCTTTTAGCAGGGAGACCCAGTACTTC
>TRBJ2-5|-|-|12|TRBV19
CASRGGSETQYF
TGTGCCAGCCGTGGGGGTTCCGAGACCCAGTACTTC
>TRBJ2-3|TRBD2|many|15|TRBV5-1
CASSLGLAGTDTQYF
TGCGCCAGCAGCTTGGGACTAGCGGGGACAGATACGCAGTATTTT
>TRBJ2-1|TRBD2|-|15|TRBV20-1
CSARDGTSGGGEQFF
TGCAGTGCTAGAGACGGGACTAGCGGGGGTGGCGAGCAGTTCTTC
>TRBJ2-1|-|-|14|TRBV6-5
CASSSGRSYNEQFF
TGTGCCAGCAGCTCAGGGAGATCTTACAATGAGCAGTTCTTC
>TRBJ2-1|TRBD1|-|15|TRBV2
CASRQTGLLYNEQFF
TGTGCCAGCAGACAGACAGGGTTACTTTACAATGAGCAGTTCTTC
>TRBJ1-1|-|few|17|TRBV7-9
CASSLVVTGFMNTEAFF
TGTGCCAGCAGCTTAGTAGTTACGGGATTCATGAACACTGAAGCTTTCTTT
>TRBJ2-4|-|-|17|TRBV12-5
CASGLLSGPLAKNIQYF
TGTGCTAGTGGTTTGCTCTCAGGCCCCTTAGCCAAAAATATTCAGTACTTC
>TRBJ2-3|-|-|15|TRBV6-5
CASSLRGYRTDTQYF
TGTGCCAGCAGTTTAAGGGGATACCGCACAGATACGCAGTATTTT
>TRBJ2-5|TRBD1|-|12|TRBV6-5
CASRTGLETQYF
TGTGCCAGCCGGACAGGGCTGGAGACCCAGTACTTC
>TRBJ2-1|-|many|12|TRBV9
CASSVRTGEQFF
TGTGCCAGCAGCGTTCGGACCGGAGAGCAGTTCTTC
>TRBJ2-1|TRBD2|few|14|TRBV24-1
CATSRSGGVGEQFF
TGTGCCACCAGTCGGAGCGGGGGGGTGGGTGAGCAGTTCTTC
>TRBJ1-5|-|-|14|TRBV10-2
CASSAVGGNQPQHF
TGCGCCAGCAGCGCGGTGGGGGGCAATCAGCCCCAGCATTTT
>TRBJ2-2|TRBD2|few|16|TRBV5-1
CASKGLAGMNTGELFF
TGCGCCAGCAAAGGGTTAGCGGGGATGAACACCGGGGAGCTGTTTTTT
>TRBJ2-3|TRBD2|many|14|TRBV7-2
CASSKAGGPDTQYF
TGTGCCAGCAGCAAAGCGGGGGGGCCAGATACGCAGTATTTT
>TRBJ2-5|-|few|16|TRBV5-6
CASSLVGGGIQETQYF
TGTGCCAGCAGCTTGGTAGGAGGGGGTATACAAGAGACCCAGTACTTC
>TRBJ2-2|TRBD2|-|15|TRBV27
CASRTSGLNTGELFF
TGTGCCAGCAGAACTAGCGGGCTTAACACCGGGGAGCTGTTTTTT
>TRBJ2-5|TRBD2|few|13|TRBV29-1
CSVEGLARETQYF
TGCAGCGTTGAGGGACTAGCCAGAGAGACCCAGTACTTC
>TRBJ2-7|-|few|12|TRBV5-1
CASRRSTYEQYF
TGCGCCAGTCGGAGGTCTACCTACGAGCAGTACTTC
>TRBJ2-5|-|few|14|TRBV7-2
CASSLLGGLGTQYF
TGTGCCAGCAGCTTACTTGGGGGGCTGGGGACCCAGTACTTC
>TRBJ2-5|TRBD2|few|15|TRBV12-5
CASGERGGRRETQYF
TGTGCTAGTGGGGAACGGGGGGGCCGACGGGAGACCCAGTACTTC
>TRBJ2-1|TRBD1|few|17|TRBV3-1
CASSQGMGQATDNEQFF
TGTGCCAGCAGCCAAGGCATGGGACAGGCTACCGACAATGAGCAGTTCTTC
>TRBJ2-1|TRBD1|few|15|TRBV18
CASSLPGQGASEQFF
TGTGCCAGCTCACTACCGGGACAGGGGGCTAGCGAGCAGTTCTTC
>TRBJ2-2|-|-|15|TRBV7-9
CASSRGGVRAGELFF
TGTGCCAGCAGCCGCGGAGGGGTTCGGGCCGGGGAGCTGTTTTTT
>TRBJ2-7|TRBD1|many|14|TRBV25-1
CASSGDRAGYEQYF
TGTGCCAGCAGTGGAGACAGGGCGGGTTACGAGCAGTACTTC
>TRBJ1-5|-|-|13|TRBV11-1
CASSQGWGQPQHF
TGTGCCAGCAGCCAAGGGTGGGGTCAGCCCCAGCATTTT
>TRBJ2-1|-|-|14|TRBV15
CATSRDRGPAEQFF
TGTGCCACCAGCAGAGACAGGGGACCCGCTGAGCAGTTCTTC